Listed below are T cell receptor beta chains from one sample, sequenced in a study of CD8 T cells in cerebrospinal fluid in Alzheimer's disease. From the 10x single-cell sequencing reads, TCRdb lists one entry per CDR3 protein and no DNA. The table gives some 1,100 distinct CDR3 sequences; the top ten clones make up about 7.8% of it. Sequenced material: cerebrospinal fluid. These receptors originate from a human donor in good health. Each CDR3 is given with its conserved first and last residue. Not every row has a clone size; where given, it reads once, few, many or a size class.

TRBJ1-4 | . | TRBV7-4 | CASSYHKQGEMSTNEKLFF
TRBJ2-2 | large | TRBV4-2 | CASSRETSGPLGTGELFF
TRBJ2-2 | medium-sized | TRBV2 | CASREAFANTGELFF
TRBJ2-3 | large | TRBV20-1 | CSARQGLNTDTQYF
TRBJ2-6 | . | TRBV6-2/TRBV6-3 | CASLYLAGANVLTF
TRBJ2-3 | large | TRBV20-1 | CSASGLAGSTDTQYF
TRBJ1-2 | . | TRBV7-9 | CASSLGVAGNYGYTF
TRBJ2-3 | large | TRBV27 | CASSLWTGGPVDTQYF
TRBJ1-1 | medium-sized | TRBV6-5 | CASSYSAGAKAFF
TRBJ1-4 | large | TRBV2 | CASMWDGNEKLFF
TRBJ2-2 | medium-sized | TRBV27 | CASSLYGGGNTGELFF
TRBJ1-1 | medium-sized | TRBV7-9 | CASSLVVTEAFF
TRBJ1-2 | medium-sized | TRBV6-5 | CASSYSSLRNPGGYTF
TRBJ1-2 | large | TRBV7-9 | CASSARAGDYGYTF
TRBJ1-1 | medium-sized | TRBV6-1 | CASTLGQGTEAFF
TRBJ1-5 | medium-sized | TRBV6-1 | CASTGLGNQPQHF
TRBJ2-7 | large | TRBV20-1 | CSARSERFSYEQYF
TRBJ2-5 | large | TRBV6-1 | CASSEAQGEETQYF
TRBJ2-5 | medium-sized | TRBV2 | CASIMRSRETQYF
TRBJ1-1 | large | TRBV7-9 | CASSLELGLEAFF
TRBJ2-2 | medium-sized | TRBV30 | CAWNLDAGELFF
TRBJ2-1 | large | TRBV6-2/TRBV6-3 | CASSVGGEQFF
TRBJ1-1 | large | TRBV7-9 | CASSRGAATEAFF
TRBJ1-1 | medium-sized | TRBV5-1 | CASSLDPQDTEAFF
TRBJ1-1 | medium-sized | TRBV28 | CASSFRVEGTEAFF
TRBJ1-2 | medium-sized | TRBV24-1 | CATSDWRQGYGYTF
TRBJ1-1 | medium-sized | TRBV28 | CASSSTRNTEAFF
TRBJ1-1 | medium-sized | TRBV2 | CASSPPQQSEAFF
TRBJ1-1 | large | TRBV12-3/TRBV12-4 | CASSNTGGAFF
TRBJ1-2 | medium-sized | TRBV11-2 | CASSSEGSGGYTF
TRBJ2-7 | . | TRBV27 | CASFASSYEQYF
TRBJ2-5 | medium-sized | TRBV9 | CASGTTSGANQETQYF
TRBJ1-4 | medium-sized | TRBV12-3/TRBV12-4 | CASSLGALSEKLFF
TRBJ2-5 | . | TRBV4-1 | CASSQAGTGTETQYF
TRBJ1-4 | large | TRBV5-5 | CASSQVPTLNEKLFF
TRBJ2-7 | medium-sized | TRBV10-3 | CAISTKGNRGHYEQYF
TRBJ2-5 | medium-sized | TRBV15 | CATSRDGRGDKETQYF
TRBJ2-7 | large | TRBV6-5 | CASSPLASSYEQYF
TRBJ1-2 | medium-sized | TRBV30 | CAWSVSGPYGYTF
TRBJ2-5 | large | TRBV29-1 | CSVKGGNQETQYF
TRBJ2-5 | medium-sized | TRBV2 | CASSDLRETQYF
TRBJ1-2 | medium-sized | TRBV6-1 | CASSEGRYYGYTF
TRBJ2-7 | medium-sized | TRBV4-1 | CASSPGEGSRDEQYF
TRBJ1-2 | large | TRBV7-2 | CASSQRYGYTF
TRBJ2-3 | large | TRBV28 | CASSGRPDTQYF
TRBJ2-1 | medium-sized | TRBV7-2 | CASSPGGYNEQFF
TRBJ2-7 | large | TRBV7-2 | CASSSRGTFSSYEQYF
TRBJ2-7 | medium-sized | TRBV7-2 | CASSLVGRDYEQYF
TRBJ1-2 | medium-sized | TRBV20-1 | CSARDPAGLSGYTF
TRBJ2-5 | medium-sized | TRBV7-3 | CASSRRAQETQYF
TRBJ1-2 | medium-sized | TRBV27 | CASSRDRYNYGYTF
TRBJ1-1 | . | TRBV20-1 | CSEVRDRGTEAFF
TRBJ2-7 | medium-sized | TRBV11-2 | CASSLFRGLSYEQYF
TRBJ2-2 | medium-sized | TRBV15 | CATSNNGEELFF